Detailed here is one T cell receptor (beta chain). In the original analysis: Estimated nucleated cell counts came from reference gene primer amplification. Repertoires were generated with immunoSEQ multiplex PCR, while TCRdb's copy carries only in-frame clones and drops some. D and trimming were read from the DNA, whereas the V and J calls and clone size are those reported in that table. The data hold 250,000 to 300,000 clones, with 85% to 90% observed a single time. The CDR3 consists of 14 residues. Trimming removed 3 bases from V and 3 bases from J; junction bases left unmatched: 3. Germline CDR1 and CDR2: SGDLS and YYNGEE. The sample belongs to a study of blood T cell repertoires in COVID-19.

The sequenced sample consisted of PBMCs or T cells enriched from blood (not recorded which). The V gene is TRBV9, the J gene TRBJ2-1; 7 bases align to TRBD2. This TCR was sampled from a woman aged 55-70 years who had recovered from COVID-19. Here the CDR3 reads CASSGGRDYNEQFF. CDR3 sequence (DNA): TGTGCCAGCAGCGGGGGGAGGGACTACAATGAGCAGTTCTTC.